The 19 T cell receptor beta chains below all came from one sample that was sequenced in a study of blood T cell repertoires in COVID-19. Generated by immunoSEQ multiplex PCR, the TCRdb table keeps only in-frame clones and is missing some. The sample records 130,000 or so clones, 84% being singletons. What was sequenced was peripheral blood. The source of these receptors is a woman aged 60 to 75 with acute or convalescent COVID-19.

The chain has TRBV30 and TRBJ2-3; D unresolved. V was trimmed by 0 bases and J by 4 bases, leaving 11 bases between them. CDR3 length equals 14 residues. From germline, CDR1 is GTSNPN and CDR2 SVGIG (reference sequence). Here the CDR3 DNA reads TGTGCCTGGAGTGTACCCCCTTTAGCAGATACGCAGTATTTT. It specifies CAWSVPPLADTQYF.

This chain links TRBV3-1 (or the pseudogene TRBV3-2) with TRBJ2-5; TRBD1 agrees at 8 bases. Germline CDR1 reads LGHDT; CDR2 reads YNNKEL (reference sequence). The CDR3 contains 15 residues. Trimming removed 3 bases from V and 5 bases from J; junction bases left unmatched: 8. CDR3 sequence reads: CASSQGTGPTETQYF. Written as DNA, the CDR3 is TGTGCCAGCAGCCAGGGGACAGGCCCCACGGAGACCCAGTACTTC.

V gene TRBV9 combines with J gene TRBJ1-1; D is unclear. The CDR3 is 14 amino acids. Germline CDR1 and CDR2: SGDLS and YYNGEE. V was pared by 0 bases and J by 2 bases, with 8 bases between. CDR3 coding DNA: TGTGCCAGCAGCGTAGATATTGGCAACACTGAAGCTTTCTTT. It encodes CASSVDIGNTEAFF.

The chain has TRBV18 and TRBJ2-5, with a possible D match to TRBD1 (6 bases). Germline values: CDR1 KGHSH, CDR2 LQKENI. CDR3 size: 14 residues. V was clipped by 3 bases and J by 5 bases, with 13 bases between them. The CDR3, as DNA: TGTGCCAGCTCACCTACAGGGTCGGGTGAGACCCAGTACTTC. This translates into CASSPTGSGETQYF.

V gene TRBV9 combines with J gene TRBJ1-6; 10 bases agree with TRBD1. Germline trimming cut 4 bases from V and 6 bases from J; bases unmatched to any gene: 10. The CDR3 extends over 17 amino acids. CDR1 is SGDLS, CDR2 YYNGEE, per germline. CDR3 sequence: CASSPWDRGGLNSPLHF. The CDR3 DNA is TGTGCCAGCAGCCCCTGGGACAGGGGAGGTCTTAATTCACCCCTCCACTTT. The whole variable domain, remainder taken from reference TRBV9 and TRBJ1-6, is DSGVTQTPKHLITATGQRVTLRCSPRSGDLSVYWYQQSLDQGLQFLIQYYNGEERAKGNILERFSAQQFPDLHSELNLSSLELGDSALYFCASSPWDRGGLNSPLHFGNGTRLTVT.

A single count supports this clone. As DNA, the CDR3 is TGTGCCAGCAGTGTGCGTATGAGAGGACAGATGAACACTGAAGCTTTCTTT. It codes for CASSVRMRGQMNTEAFF. This rearrangement joins TRBV2 to TRBJ1-1; the D gene is possibly TRBD1 (6 bases). The CDR3 runs 17 residues. The germline V gene encodes CDR1 SNHLY and CDR2 FYNNEI. Trimming shortened V by 4 bases and J by 0 bases, and 18 bases separated the two germline ends.

In its sample, this clone was seen once. The chain uses TRBV4-2 and TRBJ1-4; tentatively, D is TRBD1 (6 bases). There are 16 residues in the CDR3. Trimming pared 4 bases from V and 0 bases from J, leaving 12 bases between. Germline CDR1 reads LGHNA; CDR2 reads YNFKEQ. CDR3 in amino acids: CASSLVAGATNEKLFF. CDR3 bases: TGTGCCAGCAGCCTCGTAGCAGGGGCAACTAATGAAAAACTGTTTTTT.

This chain links TRBV7-9 with TRBJ1-5; 7 bases align to TRBD1. The CDR3 is 14 residues long. CDR1 is SEHNR, CDR2 FQNEAQ, per germline (reference sequence). Trimming removed 2 bases from V and 6 bases from J; junction bases left unmatched: 4. CDR3 nucleotide sequence: TGTGCCAGCAGCTTAACAGGGGTAGGTCAGCCCCAGCATTTT. Protein sequence: CASSLTGVGQPQHF. The variable domain in full, completed from reference TRBV7-9 and TRBJ1-5, reads DTGVSQNPRHKITKRGQNVTFRCDPISEHNRLYWYRQTLGQGPEFLTYFQNEAQLEKSRLLSDRFSAERPKGSFSTLEIQRTEQGDSAMYLCASSLTGVGQPQHFGDGTRLSIL.

This clone was seen once. The chain joins TRBV5-6 to TRBJ1-1, with 7 positions matching TRBD1. Germline V gene lookup returns CDR1 SGHDT and CDR2 YYEEEE. The CDR3 has 15 amino acids. Unmatched junction bases numbered 8, after V lost 2 bases and J lost 4 bases. The CDR3 region is CASSFGTVRGTEAFF. DNA for the CDR3: TGTGCCAGCAGCTTTGGGACAGTGCGGGGCACTGAAGCTTTCTTT.

The rearrangement links TRBV5-1 to TRBJ1-1; 10 bases line up with TRBD1. This CDR3 is built from 15 residues. Trimming took 3 bases from V and 3 from J; bases not matched to a gene: 5. Looked up from germline, CDR1 is SGHRS and CDR2 is YFSETQ. The CDR3 here is CASSSPGTGDTEAFF. The DNA for the CDR3 is TGCGCCAGCAGCTCACCGGGGACAGGGGACACTGAAGCTTTCTTT.

This clone was detected a few times. The chain joins TRBV6-5 to TRBJ1-2; 11 bases align to TRBD1. Germline V gives CDR1 MNHEY, CDR2 SVGAGI. The CDR3 consists of 14 residues. V lost 4 bases, J lost 6 bases, and 4 bases stayed unmatched. This CDR3 is CASSWDRGSDGYTF. CDR3 coding DNA: TGTGCCAGCAGTTGGGACAGGGGGTCAGATGGCTACACCTTC.

The chain recombines TRBV19 with TRBJ1-2, with no clear D. CDR1 and CDR2 from the germline V gene are LNHDA and SQIVND (reference sequence). The CDR3 extends over 15 amino acids. Trimming took 5 bases from V and 8 from J, leaving 21 bases between them. As DNA, the CDR3 is TGTGCCAGTAGTCCGGCAAGGTCGGGATTGTTCGGCTACACCTTC. Protein sequence: CASSPARSGLFGYTF. Using reference TRBV19 and TRBJ1-2 for the parts outside the CDR3, the full variable domain is DGGITQSPKYLFRKEGQNVTLSCEQNLNHDAMYWYRQDPGQGLRLIYYSQIVNDFQKGDIAEGYSVSREKKESFPLTVTSAQKNPTAFYLCASSPARSGLFGYTFGSGTRLTVV.

The V call is TRBV10-2, the J call TRBJ2-7; 9 bases align to TRBD2. The CDR3 contains 14 residues. Per the germline V gene, CDR1 is WSHSY and CDR2 is SAAADI. V shed 5 bases and J 3 bases; nucleotides not matched to a gene: 5. This CDR3 is CASSRSGGIYEQYV. The DNA for the CDR3 is TGCGCCAGCAGTAGGAGCGGGGGGATCTACGAGCAGTACGTC.

This clone was seen a single time. This chain joins TRBV27 and TRBJ1-2, with TRBD1 identical over 8 bases. Germline values: CDR1 MNHEY, CDR2 SMNVEV (reference sequence). The CDR3 totals 13 residues. V was pared by 5 bases and J by 7 bases, with 6 bases of the junction left unmatched. The CDR3 sequence is CASSAGGEGGYTF. The CDR3 DNA reads as TGTGCCAGCAGTGCAGGGGGCGAGGGTGGCTACACCTTC.

The chain carries TRBV5-5 and TRBJ1-2; D gene ambiguous. Germline CDR1 SGHKS, CDR2 YYEKEE (reference sequence). Trimming cost V 3 bases and J 4 bases, with 10 bases left between them. The CDR3 consists of 13 residues. The CDR3 protein is CASSSVPSYGYTF. CDR3 bases: TGTGCCAGCAGCTCAGTACCAAGCTATGGCTACACCTTC.

This sequence joins TRBV7-2 and TRBJ1-6; the D gene is possibly TRBD1 (6 bases). Per germline, CDR1 SGHTA and CDR2 FQGNSA. The V gene lost 4 bases and the J gene lost 4 bases, with 14 bases spanning the gap. The CDR3 covers 16 residues. CDR3 nucleotides: TGTGCCAGCAGCTCCCCGGGAGGGGGGTATAATTCACCCCTCCACTTT. Translating gives CASSSPGGGYNSPLHF.

This clone showed up just a few times. Other nucleotide sequences in the sample specify the same CDR3. The chain joins TRBV5-1 to TRBJ1-2, with 9 bases matching TRBD1. The CDR3 runs 14 residues. The trim removed 4 bases at V and 4 bases at J, leaving 5 bases unmatched. CDR1 is SGHRS and CDR2 is YFSETQ in the germline V gene. The CDR3 sequence is CASSLGTGFYGYTF. The DNA of the CDR3 is TGCGCCAGCAGCCTAGGGACAGGGTTCTATGGCTACACCTTC.

This chain links TRBV25-1 with TRBJ1-6; D is undetermined. V lost 3 bases to trimming and J lost 6 bases, with 9 bases between them. This CDR3 comprises 14 residues. Germline CDR1 is MGHDK and CDR2 is SYGVNS. DNA of the CDR3: TGTGCCAGCAGTGATTCAGGCTTTAATTCACCCCTCCACTTT. It is translated as CASSDSGFNSPLHF.

V and J are TRBV7-6 and TRBJ2-2; tentatively, D is TRBD1 (5 bases). Germline assignment: CDR1 SGHVS and CDR2 FNYEAQ. Trimming removed 1 base at V and 6 bases at J, with 6 bases between. This CDR3 has 13 residues. The CDR3, as DNA: TGTGCCAGCAGCTTAGAGGGGTCCGGGGAGCTGTTTTTT. Translated, it gives CASSLEGSGELFF.